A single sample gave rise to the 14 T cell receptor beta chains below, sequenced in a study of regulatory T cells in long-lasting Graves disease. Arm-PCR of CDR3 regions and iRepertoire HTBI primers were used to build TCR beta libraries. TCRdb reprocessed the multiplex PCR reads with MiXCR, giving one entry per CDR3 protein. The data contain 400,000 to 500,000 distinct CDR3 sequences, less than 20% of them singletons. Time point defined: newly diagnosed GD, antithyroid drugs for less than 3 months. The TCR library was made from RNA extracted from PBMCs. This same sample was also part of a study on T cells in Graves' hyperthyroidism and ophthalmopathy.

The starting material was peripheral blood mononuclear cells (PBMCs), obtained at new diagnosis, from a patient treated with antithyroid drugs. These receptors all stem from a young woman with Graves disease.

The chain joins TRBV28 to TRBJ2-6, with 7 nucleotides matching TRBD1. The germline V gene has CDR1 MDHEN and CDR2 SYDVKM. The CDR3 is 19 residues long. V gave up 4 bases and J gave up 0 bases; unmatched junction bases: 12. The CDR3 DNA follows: TGTGCCAGCAGTTCCCTAAAACAGGGGTTAGGCTCTGGGGCCAACGTCCTGACTTTC. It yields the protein CASSSLKQGLGSGANVLTF.

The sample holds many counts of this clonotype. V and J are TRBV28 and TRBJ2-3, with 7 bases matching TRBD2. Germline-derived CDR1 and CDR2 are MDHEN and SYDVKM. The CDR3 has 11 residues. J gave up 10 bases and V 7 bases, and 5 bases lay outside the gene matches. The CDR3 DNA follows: TGTGCCAGCACTGTGGGAGGGTCGCAGTATTTT. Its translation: CASTVGGSQYF.

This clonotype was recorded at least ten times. CDR3 sequence reads: CATSSVTGLREFF. The CDR3, as DNA: TGTGCCACCAGCAGTGTAACGGGACTGAGGGAGTTCTTC. J is TRBJ2-1 and V is TRBV15; TRBD2 is a possible D gene (6 bases). The CDR3 has 13 amino acids. From germline, CDR1 is LNHNV and CDR2 YYDKDF (reference sequence). Trimming stripped 3 bases from V and 14 bases from J, with 17 bases between.

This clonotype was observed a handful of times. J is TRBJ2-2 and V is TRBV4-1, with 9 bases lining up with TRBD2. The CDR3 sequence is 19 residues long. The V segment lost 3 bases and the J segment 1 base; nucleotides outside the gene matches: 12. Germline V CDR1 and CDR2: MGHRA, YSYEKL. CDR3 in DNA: TGCGCCAGCAGCCATACTTCCCTAGCGGGACAGCAGAACACCGGGGAGCTGTTTTTT. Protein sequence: CASSHTSLAGQQNTGELFF.

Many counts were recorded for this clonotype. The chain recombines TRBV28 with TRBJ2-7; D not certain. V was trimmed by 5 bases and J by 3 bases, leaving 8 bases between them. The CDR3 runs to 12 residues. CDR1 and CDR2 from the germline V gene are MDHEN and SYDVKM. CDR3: CASSINVYEQYF. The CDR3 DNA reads TGTGCCAGCAGTATCAATGTCTACGAGCAGTACTTC.

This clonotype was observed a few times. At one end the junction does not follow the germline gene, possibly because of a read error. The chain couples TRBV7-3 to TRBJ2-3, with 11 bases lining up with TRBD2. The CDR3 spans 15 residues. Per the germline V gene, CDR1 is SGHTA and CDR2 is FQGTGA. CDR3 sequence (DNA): TGTGCCAGCAGCTTTACTAGCGGGAGAGCAGATCCGCAGTATTTT. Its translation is CASSFTSGRADPQYF.

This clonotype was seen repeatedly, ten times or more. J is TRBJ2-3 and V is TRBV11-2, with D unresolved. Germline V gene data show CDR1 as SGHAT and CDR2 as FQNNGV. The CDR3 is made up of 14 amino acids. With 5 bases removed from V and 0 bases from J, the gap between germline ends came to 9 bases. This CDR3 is CASSPQGSTDTQYF. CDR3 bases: TGTGCCAGCAGCCCTCAAGGCAGCACAGATACGCAGTATTTT. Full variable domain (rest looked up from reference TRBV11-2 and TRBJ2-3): EAGVAQSPRYKIIEKRQSVAFWCNPISGHATLYWYQQILGQGPKLLIQFQNNGVVDDSQLPKDRFSAERLKGVDSTLKIQPAKLEDSAVYLCASSPQGSTDTQYFGPGTRLTVL.

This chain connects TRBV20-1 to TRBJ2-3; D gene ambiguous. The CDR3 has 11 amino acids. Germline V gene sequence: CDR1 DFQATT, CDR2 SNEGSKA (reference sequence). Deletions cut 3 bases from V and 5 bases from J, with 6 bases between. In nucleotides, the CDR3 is TGCAGTGCTAGTTTTCTAGATACGCAGTATTTT. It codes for CSASFLDTQYF.

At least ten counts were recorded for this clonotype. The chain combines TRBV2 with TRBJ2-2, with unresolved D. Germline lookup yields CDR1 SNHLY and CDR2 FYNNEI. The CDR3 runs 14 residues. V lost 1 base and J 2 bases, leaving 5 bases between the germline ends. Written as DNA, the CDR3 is TGTGCCAGCAGTGAAGGTTCCAACACCGGGGAGCTGTTTTTT. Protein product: CASSEGSNTGELFF.

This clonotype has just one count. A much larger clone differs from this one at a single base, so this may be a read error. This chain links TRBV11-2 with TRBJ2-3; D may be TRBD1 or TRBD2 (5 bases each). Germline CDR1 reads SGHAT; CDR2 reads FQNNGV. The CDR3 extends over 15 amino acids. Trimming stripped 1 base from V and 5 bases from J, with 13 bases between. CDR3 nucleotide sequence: TGTGCCAGCAGCTTAGGACCGGCAGGGAGAGATACGCAGTATTTT. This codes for CASSLGPAGRDTQYF.

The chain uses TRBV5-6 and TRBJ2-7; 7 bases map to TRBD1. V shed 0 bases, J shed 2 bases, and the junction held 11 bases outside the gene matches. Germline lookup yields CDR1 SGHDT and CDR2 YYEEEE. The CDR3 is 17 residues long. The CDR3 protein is CASSLEGGHRDAYEQYF. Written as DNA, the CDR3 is TGTGCCAGCAGCTTGGAAGGGGGCCATCGGGACGCCTACGAGCAGTACTTC.

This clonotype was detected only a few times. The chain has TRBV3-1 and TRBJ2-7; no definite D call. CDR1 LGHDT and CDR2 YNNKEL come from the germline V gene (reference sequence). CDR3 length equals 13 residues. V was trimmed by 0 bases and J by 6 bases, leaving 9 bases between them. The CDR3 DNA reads TGTGCCAGCAGCCAAGATACCACGACCGAGCAGTACTTC. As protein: CASSQDTTTEQYF.

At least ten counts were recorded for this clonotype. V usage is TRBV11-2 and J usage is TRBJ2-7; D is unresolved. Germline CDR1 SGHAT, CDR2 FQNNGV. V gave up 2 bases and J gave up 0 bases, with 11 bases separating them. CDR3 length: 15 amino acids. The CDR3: CASSLHVDTSYEQYF. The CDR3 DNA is TGTGCCAGCAGCTTACATGTAGACACCTCCTACGAGCAGTACTTC.

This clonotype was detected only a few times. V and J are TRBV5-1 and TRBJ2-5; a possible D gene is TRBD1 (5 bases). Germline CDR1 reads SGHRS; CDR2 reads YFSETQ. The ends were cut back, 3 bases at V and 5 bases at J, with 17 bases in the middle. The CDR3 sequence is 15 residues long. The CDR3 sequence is CASSSQKGLSETQYF. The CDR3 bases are TGCGCCAGCAGCTCCCAAAAGGGGCTTAGCGAGACCCAGTACTTC. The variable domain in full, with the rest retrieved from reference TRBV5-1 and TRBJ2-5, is KAGVTQTPRYLIKTRGQQVTLSCSPISGHRSVSWYQQTPGQGLQFLFEYFSETQRNKGNFPGRFSGRQFSNSRSEMNVSTLELGDSALYLCASSSQKGLSETQYFGPGTRLLVL.